This T cell receptor (beta chain) was observed in a study of cytomegalovirus exposure and HLA in healthy donors (TCRdb year 2017). Looking at the study overall: In an earlier analysis of some 610 of the donors, 276 Gb of sequence data and 90 million to 120 million unique TCR beta sequences from 180 million or so T cells were reported. On average, around 240,000 unique TCR beta nucleotide sequences were sequenced per donor among fewer than 500 genotyped donors of the cohort, with roughly 18% of those sequences being non-productive. To decide whether each TCR beta V gene segment behaved as functional or pseudogenic, an earlier analysis of over 500 of the donors relied on high-throughput TCR beta sequencing. The number of typed donors differed by locus: roughly 629-630 for A, B, C, DRB1 and DQB1; 500 to 550 for DQA1; approximately 600 for DPA1; and 400 to 480 for DPB1. Rather than using new phenotypic data, the later analysis identified candidate immune exposures from TCR beta sequences and from how often those sequences occurred across donors. Because of strong linkage in the cohort, roughly 5 DR-DQ haplotypes were treated as single units for association and clustering. The aim of the study was to test whether cataloging public T cell receptors could identify signatures of past pathogen exposure. A separate validation cohort of about 110 different subjects was used in addition to the roughly 640-subject first cohort. In a later genetic analysis, genome-wide SNP genotypes for about three fifths of the 666 donors were used, and that subset was treated as a discovery cohort. HLA typing covered class I and class II loci at four-digit resolution. The study used immunosequencing to profile the T cell repertoires of 600 to 850 subjects and linked those repertoires to cytomegalovirus serostatus. In a later analysis, previously published TCR beta repertoires from fewer than 750 donors were re-analyzed and high-resolution HLA genotyping was added so that TCR occurrence patterns could be studied. All discovery cohort repertoires had been generated using a single sequencing platform. Alongside the repertoire data, information on donor age, sex, ethnicity and CMV serostatus was compiled. Roughly 320 gigabases of sequencing data and roughly 81 million unique TCR sequences made up an early release that covered fewer than 650 HLA-typed donors. To predict cytomegalovirus infection status, the study combined high-throughput TCR immunosequencing, statistical association of individual TCRs with disease status, and machine learning. Of the roughly 390 genotyped donors, approximately 83% fell in the genetic ancestry cluster associated with self-reported Caucasian donors.

The cohort was made up of about 610 healthy bone marrow donors. Cohort members were all nominally healthy when sampled, although unrecorded immune exposures were likely present. The donor was CMV seropositive and was included in the group of 290 or so seropositive cohort members. A peripheral blood sample was provided by each donor, and peripheral blood mononuclear cells were used for TCR beta sequencing. Genomic DNA was extracted from the blood cell samples with the Qiagen DNeasy Blood Extraction Kit. The method was the immunoSEQ multiplex PCR assay. For the multiplex PCR, a mixture combining 60 forward primers for TCR Vbeta segments and 13 reverse primers for TCR Jbeta segments was used. The CDR3 region of rearranged TCR beta genes was amplified from genomic DNA by a multiplex PCR assay. The Illumina HiSeq System was used to sequence the amplified TCR beta libraries as 87-base-pair reads. For the original study's pipeline: In a later analysis, about 80 million unique TCR beta chains were counted across the roughly 610 repertoires, and roughly 11 million of these chains were shared by at least two donors. A nearest-neighbor algorithm error-corrected the raw reads and collapsed the reads into unique sequences, merging closely related sequences to remove PCR and sequencing errors. V, D and J gene segments were assigned by aligning CDR3 sequences to IMGT reference sequences. For a sequence to be retained, a match of at least six nucleotides was required to both a V gene segment and a J gene segment. A rearrangement was called productive if the CDR3 had no stop codons and remained in frame with V and J, and every other rearrangement was called non-productive. Following IMGT convention, CDR3 was defined as the stretch from the second conserved V-encoded cysteine up to the conserved J-encoded phenylalanine. In an earlier analysis of 550 to 650 of the donors, sequences lacking an unambiguous match to a single V gene segment were excluded. In an earlier analysis of approximately 560 of the donors, a V segment was called functional when productive rearrangements were above 56.7%, and segregating when the standard deviation between donors exceeded 5%. A statistical classification framework was built for diagnosing cytomegalovirus status from the catalog of TCR beta chain sequences. In a later analysis, V and J genes were assigned by comparing TCR nucleotide sequences against IMGT/GENE-DB human TR gene sequences. A later analysis assigned CDR3 sequences and most-parsimonious VDJ recombination scenarios with the TCRdist pipeline. In a later analysis, each TCR beta chain was defined by its CDR3 amino acid sequence together with its V-gene family, and reads without a unique V-gene family were excluded. A later analysis removed 600 or so highly shared, low-generation-probability nucleotide sequences to deal with suspected cross-contamination and a sequencing artifact. In a later analysis, a clonal expansion index was calculated for each public chain from normalized within-repertoire ranks of inferred template counts. In a later analysis, generation probabilities were computed using a VDJ recombination model fitted to out-of-frame rearrangements, and the results were checked against IGoR. In a later analysis, hypergeometric tests were used to score TCR-TCR, TCR-HLA and TCR-CMV co-occurrence, with a repertoire-size bias correction applied to TCR pairs. To estimate false discovery rates, a later analysis permuted the HLA or CMV assignments 20 times. In a later analysis, co-occurring TCRs were grouped using DBSCAN, with TCRdist sequence similarity added in when clustering inside HLA-allele-positive subsets. For co-occurrence clustering, repertoires with fewer than 30,000 or more than 120,000 public chains were excluded, along with five or six repertoires with anomalous nucleotide sharing. What TCRdb holds here is the immuneACCESS table cut down to in-frame rearrangements. Part of the clones is not present; checked against another copy, under half of the missing clones reflect an unresolved V gene, and the others are unexplained. D and trimming come from the DNA, and the V and J calls and clone size come from that table. Within this sample are about 150,000 clones, with about 76% of them counted one time only. The ten largest make up 7.7% of the sample.

V drops 4 bases and J drops 0 bases, leaving 10 bases in between. Looking up the germline V gene yields CDR1 SGHVS and CDR2 FQNEAQ. The CDR3 runs 15 amino acids, cysteine and phenylalanine included. Just CDR3 DNA is preserved here, 45 bases in frame from base 1. Results the study describes overall, beyond this receptor: Most TCR sequences were seen in very few donors, while some public TCRs were found in many individuals. According to a later genetic analysis, donors in an Asian-associated ancestry cluster had fewer N-insertions in productive TCRs than the approximately 710-donor mean. The cohort was sequenced for TCR beta chains only, and without alpha or paired-chain data the features that could be detected were limited. In a later analysis, TCR association rates were found to vary across HLA loci, with the most associated TCRs seen for DRB1 alleles and the fewest for HLA-C alleles. A group of highly shared sequence variants was considered likely to be a technical artifact of the sequencing pipeline. A further reported finding was that TCR beta sequences accurately predicted the HLA-A and HLA-B alleles for most subjects in the first cohort. It was suggested by the authors that the approach could potentially be generalized to other disease states and immunological phenotypes. The classifier was reported to diagnose cytomegalovirus status with high specificity and sensitivity in both the original and validation cohorts. Strong co-occurrence of HLA alleles, especially DR and DQ, made assigning TCR associations to individual alleles difficult. A total of 150 to 200 TCR beta chains were listed by the study as associated with cytomegalovirus. In an earlier analysis of about 600 of the donors, most TCR beta V segments appeared in productive rearrangements about 87% or about 30% of the time, broadly matching IMGT annotations. The presence/absence analyses assumed that sequencing depth was roughly uniform across donors, and that assumption may not be true. Immune exposure information for the cohort was limited to CMV serostatus. Some IMGT-functional V segments, including TRBV6-2 and TRBV6-3, could not be distinguished by the 87-base-pair reads and were therefore excluded. Most CMV-associated TCR beta chains appeared to be HLA-restricted in a later analysis, and the HLA associations seemed to be driven largely by CMV exposure. In vitro tests confirmed that a few of the cytomegalovirus-associated TCR beta chains recognize cytomegalovirus antigens. According to a later analysis, parvovirus B19, influenza, CMV and Epstein-Barr virus appeared linked to several top co-occurrence clusters. Compared with equally common non-associated chains, HLA-associated TCR beta chains in a later analysis were more clonally expanded and had lower generation probabilities. At a false discovery rate of 0.05, a later analysis linked 16,000 or so TCR beta sequences to specific HLA alleles. Linkage disequilibrium might explain the correlated functional status among segregating V segments, but an unknown experimental factor could not be excluded. Because HLA typing was unavailable for some donors at each locus, only the typed subset was used in association tests. Approximately 18 rarely observed V segments, including chromosome 9 orphons, were excluded from the earlier analysis of just under 600 of the donors because counts were too low. An association between a missense DCLRE1C variant and V-gene and J-gene trimming of TCR beta chains was found in a later genetic analysis and replicated in an independent cohort.

Points on this clone: Its cognate antigen has yet to be identified. Base-call qualities are not available, and no considerably larger clone is one nucleotide away.

Recombination joined TRBV7-8 with TRBJ2-1; the D gene is possibly TRBD1, with 6 bases matching. This sequence originates from a young man in good health and CMV-seropositive. The specimen sequenced was PBMCs. The bases read TGTGCCAGCAGCTACCAGGGGAGCTCCTACAATGAGCAGTTCTTC. Translated, this gives CASSYQGSSYNEQFF.